Below are 19 T cell receptor beta chains sequenced from a single sample in a study of response to subunit inactivated influenza vaccine. TCRdb reprocessed the RT-PCR reads with MiXCR, giving one entry per CDR3 protein. This sample yields 300,000 to 350,000 distinct CDR3 sequences, of which around a fifth are seen a single time; roughly a tenth belongs to the top ten. The sequencing used PBMCs from blood, collected less than 22 months after vaccination. Every receptor here comes from a man aged 50 to 69 who received an inactivated influenza vaccine.

V and J are TRBV15 and TRBJ1-2; unclear D gene. CDR3 length: 16 amino acids. The V end was cut by 4 bases, the J end by 4 bases, with 19 bases between. CDR1 and CDR2 from the germline V gene are LNHNV and YYDKDF (reference sequence). DNA of the CDR3: TGTGCCACCAGCACCCCAATTGGGAAGCAATTCTATGGCTACACCTTC. Translated: CATSTPIGKQFYGYTF.

The gene calls are TRBV20-1 and TRBJ1-6; 7 nucleotides align to TRBD1. The germline CDR1 and CDR2 sequences are DFQATT and SNEGSKA (reference sequence). This CDR3 contains 14 residues. Trimming removed 3 bases from V and 6 bases from J; junction bases left unmatched: 5. The CDR3 loop reads CSARAGQSNSPLHF. As DNA, the CDR3 is TGCAGTGCTAGGGCGGGACAGTCTAATTCACCCCTCCACTTT.

This clonotype was seen just once. This chain joins TRBV4-3 and TRBJ2-7; TRBD1 matches at 8 bases. CDR1 and CDR2 from the germline V gene are LGHNA and YSLEER. The trim removed 4 bases at V and 3 bases at J, leaving 5 bases unmatched. CDR3 length: 14 amino acids. This chain's CDR3 is CASSRWTGNYEQYF. The CDR3 region has the DNA TGCGCCAGCAGCCGGTGGACAGGGAACTACGAGCAGTACTTC.

This rearrangement joins TRBV30 to TRBJ2-1, with 7 bases matching TRBD2. This CDR3 is built from 17 residues. Germline values: CDR1 GTSNPN, CDR2 SVGIG (reference sequence). V lost 1 base to trimming and J lost 3 bases; unmatched junction nucleotides: 12. CDR3 protein: CAWSDTSGGLSYNEQFF. CDR3 sequence (DNA): TGTGCCTGGAGTGACACCTCGGGGGGTCTAAGCTACAATGAGCAGTTCTTC. Combining the CDR3 with reference TRBV30 and TRBJ2-1 gives the whole variable domain SQTIHQWPATLVQPVGSPLSLECTVEGTSNPNLYWYRQAAGRGLQLLFYSVGIGQISSEVPQNLSASRPQDRQFILSSKKLLLSDSGFYLCAWSDTSGGLSYNEQFFGPGTRLTVL.

The chain employs TRBV20-1 and TRBJ2-2; a possible D gene is TRBD2 (6 bases). Trimming took off 6 bases at V and 7 bases at J, with 18 bases between the two ends. CDR1 and CDR2 from the germline V gene are DFQATT and SNEGSKA (reference sequence). This CDR3 has 14 residues. Here the CDR3 reads CSATSGAPHGELFF. The CDR3 nucleotides are TGCAGTGCAACCTCGGGAGCTCCTCACGGGGAGCTGTTTTTT.

The chain combines TRBV28 with TRBJ1-1; 8 nucleotides match TRBD1. The CDR3 contains 12 residues. V lost 11 bases, J lost 4 bases, and 6 bases stayed unmatched. Germline loops: CDR1 MDHEN, CDR2 SYDVKM. CDR3 nucleotides: TGTGCCGGGGGGACAGGATTCACTGAAGCTTTCTTT. This translates into CAGGTGFTEAFF.

This clonotype was observed at least ten times. The chain carries TRBV4-2 and TRBJ1-1; D remains unclear. The CDR3 totals 13 residues. Germline loops: CDR1 LGHNA, CDR2 YNFKEQ. V was trimmed by 1 base and J by 1 base, leaving 4 bases between them. The CDR3 DNA follows: TGTGCCAGCAGCCAAGGAGCGAACACTGAAGCTTTCTTT. Protein product: CASSQGANTEAFF.

The chain links TRBV25-1 to TRBJ2-2; no clear D. The CDR3 totals 11 residues. Trimming pared 7 bases from V and 8 bases from J, leaving 8 bases between. From germline, CDR1 is MGHDK and CDR2 SYGVNS. CDR3 bases: TGTGCCAGCACCCCCGGGGGGGAGCTGTTTTTT. Translation: CASTPGGELFF.

The chain links TRBV7-9 to TRBJ2-3; D is ambiguous. This CDR3 comprises 12 residues. The germline V and J ends were trimmed by 0 bases and 10 bases, with 8 bases remaining between them. CDR1 is SEHNR and CDR2 is FQNEAQ in the germline V gene (reference sequence). CDR3 in amino acids: CASSLAFSSQYF. CDR3 coding DNA: TGTGCCAGCAGCTTAGCGTTCTCTTCGCAGTATTTT.

This clonotype was found a few times. The rearrangement links TRBV5-5 to TRBJ2-5; 7 bases map to TRBD2. Germline values: CDR1 SGHKS, CDR2 YYEKEE (reference sequence). J was trimmed by 5 bases and V by 4 bases; bases with no gene match: 11. The CDR3 sequence is 15 residues long. CDR3 region: CASSLGRLAAETQYF. The CDR3 DNA reads TGTGCCAGCAGCCTAGGAAGGCTAGCGGCGGAGACCCAGTACTTC.

This clonotype was picked up a small number of times. The chain recombines TRBV6-5 with TRBJ1-2, with D possibly being TRBD1 (6 bases). The CDR3 loop spans 14 amino acids. Germline CDR1 and CDR2: MNHEY and SVGAGI. Deletions cut 2 bases from V and 2 bases from J, with 9 bases between. The CDR3, as DNA: TGTGCCAGCAGTTACAGGGGGATGAACTATGGCTACACCTTC. It yields the protein CASSYRGMNYGYTF.

This clonotype has only one observation. The chain carries TRBV10-3 and TRBJ2-7, with a possible D match to TRBD2 (5 bases). Trimming removed 6 bases at V and 2 bases at J, with 8 bases between. The CDR3 sequence is 12 residues long. Germline CDR1 is ENHRY and CDR2 is SYGVKD. The CDR3 protein is CAISPGTYEQYF. The CDR3, as DNA: TGTGCCATCAGCCCCGGGACCTACGAGCAGTACTTC.

For the CDR3, the DNA is TGTGCCAGCAGTTACAGACAGGGGGCCCGCGGGGCCAACGTCCTGACTTTC. Its translation: CASSYRQGARGANVLTF. The rearrangement links TRBV6-5 to TRBJ2-6; 10 bases fit TRBD1. CDR1 MNHEY and CDR2 SVGAGI come from the germline V gene. The V segment lost 2 bases and the J segment 4 bases; nucleotides outside the gene matches: 5. The CDR3 runs 17 residues.

In this sample, this clonotype turned up many times. The chain employs TRBV29-1 and TRBJ1-1; 7 bases are shared with TRBD1. The CDR3 covers 13 residues. V shed 1 base and J 1 base; nucleotides not matched to a gene: 0. Germline V lookup: CDR1 SQVTM, CDR2 ANQGSEA. CDR3 DNA sequence: TGCAGCGTTGAAGGGGACAGGAACACTGAAGCTTTCTTT. It specifies CSVEGDRNTEAFF.

This rearrangement joins TRBV11-1 to TRBJ2-6; TRBD1 might be the D (5 bases). Germline CDR1 is SGHAT and CDR2 is FQDESV (reference sequence). The CDR3 loop spans 18 amino acids. Trimming removed 4 bases at V and 0 bases at J, with 16 bases between. The CDR3 reads CASSSSVSGNSGANVLTF. The DNA for the CDR3 is TGTGCCAGCAGCTCCTCTGTCTCAGGGAACTCTGGGGCCAACGTCCTGACTTTC.

This clonotype came up a few times. The chain links TRBV6-2 or TRBV6-3 to TRBJ1-5; weak D call: TRBD1 (5 bases). The CDR3 covers 12 residues. Germline lookup yields CDR1 MNHEY and CDR2 SVGEGT. The V end was cut by 7 bases, the J end by 6 bases, with 10 bases between. The chain's CDR3 is CASTAGTQPQHF. In DNA, the CDR3 is TGTGCCAGCACTGCAGGGACTCAGCCCCAGCATTTT.

At least ten counts were recorded for this clonotype. The genes are TRBV5-6 and TRBJ1-4, with D perhaps matching TRBD1 (6 bases). The CDR3 extends over 15 amino acids. V was cut by 3 bases and J by 8 bases, with 17 bases left in between. Germline CDR1 SGHDT, CDR2 YYEEEE. The CDR3 sequence: CASSYSTGPREKLFF. The DNA for the CDR3 is TGTGCCAGCAGCTATTCGACAGGACCAAGGGAAAAACTGTTTTTT.

At least ten counts were recorded for this clonotype. The V gene is TRBV13, the J gene TRBJ1-6; D is unresolved. Trimming took off 2 bases at V and 7 bases at J, with 3 bases between the two ends. This CDR3 is 12 amino acids long. Per the germline V gene, CDR1 is PRHDT and CDR2 is FYEKMQ (reference sequence). The CDR3 is CASSLQNSPLHF. The CDR3 DNA reads as TGTGCCAGCAGCTTACAGAATTCACCCCTCCACTTT.

The rearrangement joins TRBV5-1 to TRBJ2-7; D may match TRBD1 or TRBD2 (5 bases each). The ends were cut back, 0 bases at V and 0 bases at J, with 10 bases in the middle. Looked up from germline, CDR1 is SGHRS and CDR2 is YFSETQ. This CDR3 is 15 amino acids long. The CDR3 DNA reads as TGCGCCAGCAGCTTGGGGGGGAGCACCTCCTACGAGCAGTACTTC. Residues: CASSLGGSTSYEQYF.